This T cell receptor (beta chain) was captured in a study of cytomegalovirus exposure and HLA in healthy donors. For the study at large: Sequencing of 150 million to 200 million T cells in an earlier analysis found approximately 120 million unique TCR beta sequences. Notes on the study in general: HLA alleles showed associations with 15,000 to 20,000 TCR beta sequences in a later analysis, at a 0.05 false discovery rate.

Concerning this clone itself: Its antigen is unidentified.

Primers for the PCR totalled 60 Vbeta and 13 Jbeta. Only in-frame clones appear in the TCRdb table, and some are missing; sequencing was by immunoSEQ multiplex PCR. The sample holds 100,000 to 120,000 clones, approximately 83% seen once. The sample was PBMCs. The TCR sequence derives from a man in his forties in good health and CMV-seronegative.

DNA for the CDR3: TGCGCCAGCAGGCAGGGGTCTGGCTCCTACGAGCAGTACTTC. Amino acids: CASRQGSGSYEQYF. The genes are TRBV5-1 and TRBJ2-7; TRBD1 is a possible D gene (6 bases). The V and J ends lost 5 bases and 0 bases respectively, with 12 bases between them. CDR1 is SGHRS, CDR2 YFSETQ, per germline. The CDR3 sequence is 14 residues long.